This T cell receptor beta chain was captured by sequencing in a study of blood T cell repertoires in COVID-19 (TCRdb year 2020). A note on the overall study: Samples covering the acute and convalescent phases of COVID-19 were provided by collaborators in the United States, Italy and Spain. The material from the prospective study consisted of cDNA or gDNA derived from T cells, B-cell-depleted T cells, or PBMCs. Deeply sampled blood TCRbeta repertoires from subjects exposed to, actively infected with, or recovered from COVID-19 were included in the dataset. The repertoires were released in a freely available public database meant as a resource for research on the immune response to SARS-CoV-2. Samples came from the ongoing ImmuneRACE study (first 160 participants) plus 1,254 subjects from 6 global collaborators. Sample metadata almost always included a de-identified subject ID, COVID-19 status, age in years and sex. Where available, HLA class I and class II types were taken from metadata supplied by the sample provider and were not determined by assay-based typing.

Study-wide findings and limitations: The quantity of clinical and demographic metadata differed by source and by participant and was supplied without curation.

Including the terminal cysteine and phenylalanine, the CDR3 comprises 13 residues. CDR3 DNA only is kept here, 39 bases in frame from base 1. CDR1 LNHDA and CDR2 SQIVND are derived from the germline V gene (reference sequence). The germline ends are 10 bases apart after V is trimmed by 4 bases and J by 5 bases. TCRbeta CDR3 regions were amplified from genomic DNA by means of the immunoSEQ Assay, a bias-controlled multiplex PCR. Regarding the original processing steps: The number of nucleated cells in each sample was estimated from the amplification of reference gene primers within the assay. To quantify the absolute abundance of each unique TCRbeta CDR3 rearrangement, sequence reads were collapsed and filtered. Productive Simpson clonality was computed per sample as the square root of Simpson's diversity index over productive rearrangements. The table was pulled from immuneACCESS by TCRdb, which kept in-frame rearrangements only. Such tables lose some clones; where checked, under half of the loss comes from unresolved V genes, and the rest has no known cause. That table gives V, J and clone size, and the DNA gave D and trimming. The sample includes 85,000 to 100,000 clones, with around 88% observed a single time. The top ten constitute less than 9.5% of the sample.

Note on this clone: The specificity of this receptor is unknown. No base qualities exist here, and no much larger clone lies one base off it.

Whole blood was collected in K2EDTA tubes by collaborating institutions according to the institutions' own protocols. For TCRbeta analysis, collaborators shipped samples in one of three forms: frozen whole blood, isolated PBMCs, or DNA extracted from either of those sample types. Material for sequencing was peripheral blood. The clonotype was recovered from a man in his sixties with acute or convalescent COVID-19. The chain uses TRBV19 and TRBJ2-3, with a tentative D gene TRBD1 over 5 matching bases. The CDR3 is CASSKTGRDTQYF. Read as DNA, the sequence is TGTGCCAGTAGTAAAACAGGACGAGATACGCAGTATTTT.